These 27 T cell receptor beta chains were all obtained from the same sample, sequenced in a study of blood T cell repertoires in COVID-19. The data were produced by immunoSEQ multiplex PCR, yet TCRdb's version contains in-frame clones alone and is incomplete. The table lists some 41,000 clones, 86% of them singletons. Sequencing used peripheral blood. The origin of the receptors is a human donor in a cohort sampled during active COVID-19.

This clone was found a few times. The chain recombines TRBV7-9 with TRBJ1-6; D unresolved. CDR1 is SEHNR, CDR2 FQNEAQ, per germline (reference sequence). This CDR3 has 12 residues. With 3 bases removed from V and 10 bases from J, the gap between germline ends came to 7 bases. CDR3 sequence: CASSLGDSPLHF. DNA of the CDR3: TGTGCCAGCAGCTTGGGAGACTCACCCCTCCACTTT.

Remarks on this clone: The same CDR3 can be traced to other DNA sequences in this sample. For the CDR3, the DNA is TGTGCCAGCAGCCGAGGAGAGACCCAGTACTTC. Amino acid sequence: CASSRGETQYF. The V gene is TRBV9, the J gene TRBJ2-5; D unresolved. The CDR3 consists of 11 residues. Germline lookup yields CDR1 SGDLS and CDR2 YYNGEE. Deletions cut 4 bases from V and 4 bases from J, with 5 bases between. The whole variable domain, remainder taken from reference TRBV9 and TRBJ2-5, is DSGVTQTPKHLITATGQRVTLRCSPRSGDLSVYWYQQSLDQGLQFLIQYYNGEERAKGNILERFSAQQFPDLHSELNLSSLELGDSALYFCASSRGETQYFGPGTRLLVL.

A remark on this clone: Relative to the germline gene, one junction end is altered; a read error may explain this. This chain connects TRBV9 to TRBJ1-3, with TRBD1 as a possible D gene (5 bases). In germline, CDR1 is SGDLS, CDR2 YYNGEE. CDR3 length: 14 residues. CDR3 in amino acids: CASNDAGPGSTIYF. The CDR3 coding sequence is TGTGCCAGCAACGACGCGGGGCCTGGAAGCACCATATATTTT.

The chain couples TRBV7-9 to TRBJ1-5, with D uncertain. V was trimmed by 0 bases and J by 4 bases, leaving 10 bases between them. CDR3 length: 15 amino acids. CDR1 is SEHNR, CDR2 FQNEAQ, per germline (reference sequence). CDR3 coding DNA: TGTGCCAGCAGCTTAGCAGGAGGGCCTAATCAGCCCCAGCATTTT. Its protein product is CASSLAGGPNQPQHF.

The chain recombines TRBV9 with TRBJ2-2, with a possible D match to TRBD2 (5 bases). The germline gives CDR1 SGDLS, CDR2 YYNGEE. There are 15 residues in the CDR3. V was clipped by 4 bases and J by 1 base, with 11 bases between them. The CDR3 spells CASSPGNLNTGELFF. CDR3 bases: TGTGCCAGCAGCCCCGGGAACCTGAACACCGGGGAGCTGTTTTTT.

This clone occurred a few times. J is TRBJ2-5 and V is TRBV10-1, with D possibly matching TRBD2 (6 bases). The CDR3 extends over 14 amino acids. Germline V gene lookup returns CDR1 WNHNN and CDR2 SYGVQD (reference sequence). Trimming stripped 4 bases from V and 7 bases from J, with 16 bases between. This chain's CDR3 is CASSAGTGGRTQYF. CDR3 sequence (DNA): TGCGCCAGCAGTGCCGGGACTGGCGGGCGGACCCAGTACTTC.

The V call is TRBV25-1, the J call TRBJ1-4; D gene ambiguous. CDR3 length: 15 amino acids. V was trimmed by 2 bases and J by 8 bases, leaving 15 bases between them. Germline V gives CDR1 MGHDK, CDR2 SYGVNS. The DNA of the CDR3 is TGTGCCAGCAGTGAAGGCCCCCCGCCCGCCGAAAAACTGTTTTTT. Protein: CASSEGPPPAEKLFF.

The rearrangement uses TRBV7-3 and TRBJ2-1; 8 bases align to TRBD1. The germline V gene encodes CDR1 SGHTA and CDR2 FQGTGA. This CDR3 has 16 residues. The V and J ends lost 5 bases and 9 bases, in that order; junction bases with no gene match: 15. CDR3 amino acids: CASSPWEGQGSTEQFF. For the CDR3, the DNA is TGTGCCAGCAGCCCATGGGAAGGACAGGGATCTACTGAGCAGTTCTTC.

The genes are TRBV19 and TRBJ2-2; TRBD1 aligns across 8 bases. CDR3 length equals 15 residues. The V gene end was trimmed by 4 bases and the J gene end by 2 bases; junction bases not matched to a gene: 3. Germline V gives CDR1 LNHDA, CDR2 SQIVND (reference sequence). The CDR3 nucleotides are TGTGCCAGTAGTAAGGGGACAGGTAACACCGGGGAGCTGTTTTTT. This encodes CASSKGTGNTGELFF.

The V gene is TRBV7-8, the J gene TRBJ2-2; 7 nucleotides match TRBD1. V gave up 5 bases and J gave up 5 bases; unmatched junction bases: 8. Germline V gives CDR1 SGHVS, CDR2 FQNEAQ. This CDR3 has 15 residues. The CDR3 bases are TGTGCCAGCAGCCAATCCACAGGGGTAACCGGGGAGCTGTTTTTT. Encoded protein: CASSQSTGVTGELFF.

The chain is built from TRBV14 and TRBJ2-3, with 11 bases lining up with TRBD2. Germline loops: CDR1 SGHDN, CDR2 FVKESK. The V and J ends lost 0 bases and 5 bases, in that order; junction bases with no gene match: 10. The CDR3 runs 18 residues. CDR3 amino acids: CASSQEGTSGGKGDTQYF. CDR3 coding DNA: TGTGCCAGCAGCCAAGAGGGTACTAGCGGGGGAAAAGGAGATACGCAGTATTTT. The entire variable domain, with the rest obtained from reference TRBV14 and TRBJ2-3, is as follows: EAGVTQFPSHSVIEKGQTVTLRCDPISGHDNLYWYRRVMGKEIKFLLHFVKESKQDESGMPNNRFLAERTGGTYSTLKVQPAELEDSGVYFCASSQEGTSGGKGDTQYFGPGTRLTVL.

This clone was picked up a small number of times. The chain has TRBV6-5 and TRBJ2-3, with a possible D match to TRBD1 (5 bases). CDR3 size: 16 residues. V was cut by 2 bases and J by 2 bases, with 14 bases left in between. Germline V CDR1 and CDR2: MNHEY, SVGAGI. The CDR3 is CASSYGPTAHTDTQYF. Here the CDR3 DNA reads TGTGCCAGCAGTTACGGGCCGACAGCCCACACAGATACGCAGTATTTT.

There are a few counts of this clone. The chain employs TRBV11-1 and TRBJ2-7, with TRBD1 identical over 8 bases. With 2 bases clipped from V and 5 bases from J, the junction kept 8 bases outside the gene matches. CDR3 size: 15 residues. Germline-derived CDR1 and CDR2 are SGHAT and FQDESV (reference sequence). The CDR3 here is CASSLFGTGRHEQYF. The CDR3 DNA follows: TGTGCCAGCAGCTTATTCGGGACAGGTCGCCACGAGCAGTACTTC.

This clone has a single count. The chain has TRBV7-9 and TRBJ2-3; 8 nucleotides line up with TRBD2. This CDR3 has 15 amino acids. Per germline, CDR1 SEHNR and CDR2 FQNEAQ (reference sequence). The ends lost 5 bases at V and 3 bases at J; junction bases unmatched: 7. The CDR3 sequence is CASSADAGGTDTQYF. For the CDR3, the DNA is TGTGCCAGCAGCGCCGACGCGGGGGGAACAGATACGCAGTATTTT.

The chain joins TRBV9 to TRBJ1-1; D is unresolved. Germline V lookup: CDR1 SGDLS, CDR2 YYNGEE. This CDR3 is 16 amino acids long. Trimming shortened V by 0 bases and J by 4 bases, and 16 bases separated the two germline ends. CDR3 protein: CASSVGPLEGSTEAFF. In nucleotides, the CDR3 is TGTGCCAGCAGCGTAGGGCCCCTCGAGGGCTCCACTGAAGCTTTCTTT.

The chain joins TRBV5-6 to TRBJ1-6; D is perhaps TRBD1 (5 bases). The CDR3 is made up of 15 amino acids. CDR1 and CDR2 from the germline V gene are SGHDT and YYEEEE. V was clipped by 2 bases and J by 0 bases, with 6 bases between them. The CDR3 sequence is CASSLRGSYNSPLHF. The CDR3 nucleotides are TGTGCCAGCAGCTTAAGGGGCTCCTATAATTCACCCCTCCACTTT.

The chain links TRBV7-3 to TRBJ2-3, with 8 bases identical to TRBD2. The CDR3 totals 18 residues. V trimming: 4 bases; J trimming: 6 bases; junction bases outside the gene matches: 18. Germline CDR1 and CDR2: SGHTA and FQGTGA. CDR3 nucleotide sequence: TGTGCCAGCAGCTCCCCCGCGAATGGACTAGCAGGTGACGATACGCAGTATTTT. This codes for CASSSPANGLAGDDTQYF.

The V and J genes are TRBV20-1 and TRBJ2-1, with D unresolved. CDR1 and CDR2 (germline): DFQATT, SNEGSKA (reference sequence). Trimming took 3 bases from V and 2 from J, leaving 14 bases between them. This CDR3 has 15 residues. CDR3 bases: TGCAGTGCTAGTCGTGGCCTTACTACCTACAATGAGCAGTTCTTC. This encodes CSASRGLTTYNEQFF.

The chain is built from TRBV27 and TRBJ1-6; 7 nucleotides agree with TRBD1. V shed 3 bases and J 10 bases; nucleotides not matched to a gene: 12. The CDR3 is made up of 16 amino acids. Germline loops: CDR1 MNHEY, CDR2 SMNVEV (reference sequence). The CDR3 nucleotides read TGTGCCAGCAGTTTGCAGAGTAGGGACAGCAGGTCACCCCTCCACTTT. This codes for CASSLQSRDSRSPLHF.

Written as DNA, the CDR3 is TGCGCCAGCCAGCTAGCGGGGGGGCGTAGCTCCTACAATGAGCAGTTCTTC. Its translation is CASQLAGGRSSYNEQFF. V usage is TRBV5-1 and J usage is TRBJ2-1; the match to TRBD2 covers 12 bases. The CDR3 totals 17 residues. Germline trimming cut 7 bases from V and 0 bases from J; bases unmatched to any gene: 8. The germline V gene has CDR1 SGHRS and CDR2 YFSETQ.

The CDR3 DNA is TGTGCCAGCAGCTTTGGCGACAGGGGGTTTCTAGAGCAGTACTTC. Amino acid sequence: CASSFGDRGFLEQYF. The chain couples TRBV5-6 to TRBJ2-7; TRBD1 matches at 9 bases. Trimming cost V 2 bases and J 7 bases; bases outside gene matches: 10. This CDR3 spans 15 amino acids. Germline CDR1 is SGHDT and CDR2 is YYEEEE.

The rearrangement links TRBV4-2 to TRBJ2-3; D may be TRBD1 (6 bases). The length of the CDR3 is 13 residues. Germline CDR1 and CDR2: LGHNA and YNFKEQ. V lost 4 bases and J lost 14, with 19 bases in between. In DNA form, the CDR3 reads TGTGCCAGCAGCCCCGAAACAGGGATCCATTGGTATTTT. Encoded protein: CASSPETGIHWYF.

The chain uses TRBV3-1 (or the pseudogene TRBV3-2) and TRBJ2-7; perhaps TRBD2 as D (5 bases). The CDR3 spans 14 residues. V was shortened by 2 bases and J by 4 bases, with 12 bases between the two germline ends. Germline CDR1 reads LGHDT; CDR2 reads YNNKEL (reference sequence). CDR3 amino acids: CASSQFRGFYEQYF. In DNA, the CDR3 is TGTGCCAGCAGCCAATTTCGGGGTTTTTACGAGCAGTACTTC.

This sequence joins TRBV14 and TRBJ1-3; the D is unclear. This CDR3 contains 12 residues. Trimming stripped 4 bases from V and 4 bases from J, with 5 bases between. Germline CDR1 is SGHDN and CDR2 is FVKESK. This CDR3 is CASSLFGNTIYF. The CDR3 bases are TGTGCCAGCAGCCTATTCGGAAACACCATATATTTT.

The J gene is TRBJ1-1, the V gene TRBV20-1, with TRBD1 matching 7 bases. Germline CDR1 is DFQATT and CDR2 is SNEGSKA (reference sequence). This CDR3 is built from 10 residues. V lost 5 bases and J lost 7; bases outside the gene matches: 1. The CDR3 bases are TGCAGTGCTCCAGGGGGTGAAGCTTTCTTT. This sequence encodes CSAPGGEAFF.

CDR3 nucleotides: TGTGCCAGCAGCTTAGACAGGGGGACAGATACGCAGTATTTT. Its protein product is CASSLDRGTDTQYF. The chain employs TRBV7-9 and TRBJ2-3; the match to TRBD1 covers 8 bases. This CDR3 spans 14 amino acids. Germline assignment: CDR1 SEHNR and CDR2 FQNEAQ (reference sequence). V was pared by 1 base and J by 3 bases, with 0 bases of the junction left unmatched.

This clone appeared once. The V and J genes are TRBV11-2 and TRBJ1-2; no clear D gene. CDR3 size: 14 residues. V was cut by 0 bases and J by 0 bases, with 5 bases left in between. The V gene's germline CDR1 is SGHAT and CDR2 FQNNGV. The CDR3 reads CASSLDGANYGYTF. The CDR3 nucleotides read TGTGCCAGCAGCTTAGACGGGGCTAACTATGGCTACACCTTC. The full variable domain, completed using reference TRBV11-2 and TRBJ1-2, is EAGVAQSPRYKIIEKRQSVAFWCNPISGHATLYWYQQILGQGPKLLIQFQNNGVVDDSQLPKDRFSAERLKGVDSTLKIQPAKLEDSAVYLCASSLDGANYGYTFGSGTRLTVV.